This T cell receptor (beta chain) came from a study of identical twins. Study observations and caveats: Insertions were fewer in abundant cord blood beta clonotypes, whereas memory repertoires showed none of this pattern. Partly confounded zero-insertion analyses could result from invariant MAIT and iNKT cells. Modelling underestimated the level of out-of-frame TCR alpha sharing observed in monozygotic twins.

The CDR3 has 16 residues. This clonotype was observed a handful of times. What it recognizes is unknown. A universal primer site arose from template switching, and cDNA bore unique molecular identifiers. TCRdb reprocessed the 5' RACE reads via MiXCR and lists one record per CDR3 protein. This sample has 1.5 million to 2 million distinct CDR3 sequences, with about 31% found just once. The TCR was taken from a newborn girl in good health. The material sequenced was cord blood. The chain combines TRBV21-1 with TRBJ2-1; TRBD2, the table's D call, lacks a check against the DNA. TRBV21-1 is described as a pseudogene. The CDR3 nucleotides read TGTGCCAGCAGCCGAAAGGGGACTAACTCCTACAATGAGCAGTTCTTC. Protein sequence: CASSRKGTNSYNEQFF.